This T cell receptor (beta chain) was identified during a study of cytomegalovirus exposure and HLA in healthy donors. The study, taken as a whole, reports: Previously analyzed data showed that most TCR beta V segments were productive at a frequency of about 90% or about 30%. Cytomegalovirus-associated status was assigned to around 160 TCR beta chains. Association of a missense DCLRE1C variant with TCR beta V- and J-gene trimming was reported in a later analysis.

PCR used 60 Vbeta primers and 13 Jbeta primers. TCRdb's table, derived via immunoSEQ multiplex PCR, lists solely in-frame clones and lacks some. The table lists 90,000 to 100,000 clones, over 65% of them singletons. As to this clone: What it recognizes is unknown.

This CDR3 has 15 residues. Trimming took off 3 bases at V and 3 bases at J, with 13 bases between the two ends. Germline V gives CDR1 MNHNY, CDR2 SVGAGI (reference sequence). Specimen: PBMCs. The chain recombines TRBV6-6 with TRBJ2-3; D may be TRBD1 (5 bases). This TCR was sampled from a man in his 60s in good health and CMV-seropositive. CDR3 region: CASSYQGKWTDTQYF. The DNA of the CDR3 is TGTGCCAGCAGTTATCAGGGAAAGTGGACAGATACGCAGTATTTT.